This T cell receptor (beta chain) appears in the sequencing data of a study of blood T cell repertoires in COVID-19. Across the whole study: Sources were T cells, B-cell-depleted T cells, or PBMCs; the material itself was cDNA or gDNA.

Original data processing: It was from reference gene primer amplification that nucleated cell counts were estimated. TCRdb keeps only in-frame clones here, not all; method: immunoSEQ multiplex PCR. Clone size and the V and J calls come from that table; the DNA yielded D and trimming. The sample yields 200,000 or so clones, around 82% seen once. V shed 5 bases and J shed 1 base, with 17 bases lying between them. The CDR3 consists of 16 residues. CDR1 is MNHEY and CDR2 is SVGEGT in the germline V gene. The specimen sequenced was peripheral blood. The sequence derives from a woman aged 55-69 years with acute or convalescent COVID-19. The chain recombines TRBV6-2 or TRBV6-3 with TRBJ1-1, with a tentative D call TRBD1 (5 bases). For the CDR3, the DNA is TGTGCCAGCAGTATAATTGGGGCTTTGGCGAACACTGAAGCTTTCTTT. Its translation is CASSIIGALANTEAFF.